This is a list of T cell receptor beta chains from one sample in a study of graft-versus-host responses after intestinal transplantation. The repertoire was sequenced with immunoSEQ multiplex PCR; TCRdb's copy has only in-frame clones and lacks some. The sample includes under 90,000 clones, approximately 92% of them seen just once. This sample comprised PBMCs, obtained 98 days after intestinal transplantation. All receptors come from a human patient who received an intestinal transplant, so some T cells may come from the graft donor. CDR3s include the opening cysteine and the closing phenylalanine or tryptophan. The order of the fields is clone size, J gene, V gene, CDR3 protein. Size values are once, few and many counts, or a class for expanded clones, and some rows have none.

clone_size: -; j_call: TRBJ2-1; v_call: TRBV27; cdr3_aa: CASSLSPPLFTGAPTFNEQFF
clone_size: -; j_call: TRBJ2-2; v_call: TRBV25-1; cdr3_aa: CASSRETGSVRELFF
clone_size: -; j_call: TRBJ2-1; v_call: TRBV6-1; cdr3_aa: CAGRTGAHNEQFF
clone_size: -; j_call: TRBJ2-7; v_call: TRBV5-4; cdr3_aa: CASSLGQGRVEQYF
clone_size: once; j_call: TRBJ2-5; v_call: TRBV5-6; cdr3_aa: CASSFPGWETQYF
clone_size: -; j_call: TRBJ2-4; v_call: TRBV5-6; cdr3_aa: CASSLTGVAKNIQYF
clone_size: -; j_call: TRBJ1-2; v_call: TRBV28; cdr3_aa: CASSLWGGGYTF
clone_size: once; j_call: TRBJ2-1; v_call: TRBV9; cdr3_aa: CASSSPGGFDEQFF
clone_size: -; j_call: TRBJ1-1; v_call: TRBV6-5; cdr3_aa: CASSYWDKITEAFF
clone_size: -; j_call: TRBJ1-2; v_call: TRBV23-1; cdr3_aa: CASSRRQGSNYGYTF
clone_size: -; j_call: TRBJ2-1; v_call: TRBV28; cdr3_aa: CASSQTGAGGENEQFF
clone_size: -; j_call: TRBJ2-7; v_call: TRBV4-1; cdr3_aa: CASSSLTGEQYF
clone_size: -; j_call: TRBJ2-3; v_call: TRBV4-1; cdr3_aa: CASSQEATLAGVTDTQYF
clone_size: few; j_call: TRBJ2-7; v_call: TRBV5-4; cdr3_aa: CASSPPGSYEQYF
clone_size: -; j_call: TRBJ1-3; v_call: TRBV4-2; cdr3_aa: CASSQELQGAYTIYF
clone_size: -; j_call: TRBJ2-7; v_call: TRBV18; cdr3_aa: CASSPSAIDPYEQYF
clone_size: -; j_call: TRBJ1-2; v_call: TRBV29-1; cdr3_aa: CSVWTGNYGYTF
clone_size: -; j_call: TRBJ2-5; v_call: TRBV2; cdr3_aa: CASSEGLPRGTQYF
clone_size: -; j_call: TRBJ2-2; v_call: TRBV5-1; cdr3_aa: CASSLGGGTGELFF
clone_size: -; j_call: TRBJ1-6; v_call: TRBV19; cdr3_aa: CASSVTRDRNSPLHF
clone_size: -; j_call: TRBJ2-5; v_call: TRBV5-1; cdr3_aa: CASSLFTETQYF
clone_size: -; j_call: TRBJ2-1; v_call: TRBV27; cdr3_aa: CASRTAGTVVFHEQFF
clone_size: -; j_call: TRBJ2-5; v_call: TRBV6-1; cdr3_aa: CASSEGRLRHQETQYF
clone_size: once; j_call: TRBJ2-7; v_call: TRBV13; cdr3_aa: CASSSPTGYEQYF
clone_size: -; j_call: TRBJ1-2; v_call: TRBV11-2; cdr3_aa: CASSQLRGRTSYGYTF
clone_size: few; j_call: TRBJ2-5; v_call: TRBV9; cdr3_aa: CASSSRGFQETQYF
clone_size: -; j_call: TRBJ2-5; v_call: TRBV2; cdr3_aa: CAILVSNSETQYF
clone_size: once; j_call: TRBJ2-7; v_call: TRBV27; cdr3_aa: CASTSFPVGGREQYF
clone_size: once; j_call: TRBJ2-3; v_call: TRBV6-1; cdr3_aa: CASRPSGRVDTQYF
clone_size: once; j_call: TRBJ2-2; v_call: TRBV28; cdr3_aa: CASSPTRQDTGELFF
clone_size: -; j_call: TRBJ1-1; v_call: TRBV29-1; cdr3_aa: CSVDRTGLNTEAFF
clone_size: -; j_call: TRBJ1-5; v_call: TRBV13; cdr3_aa: CASSLSFRVRGFNQPQHF
clone_size: -; j_call: TRBJ2-5; v_call: TRBV10-1; cdr3_aa: CASSVVVGETQYF
clone_size: -; j_call: TRBJ1-1; v_call: TRBV12-2; cdr3_aa: CASRSWNKHPGVNTEAFF
clone_size: -; j_call: TRBJ2-5; v_call: TRBV5-1; cdr3_aa: CASSLTSGPQETQYF
clone_size: few; j_call: TRBJ2-7; v_call: TRBV28; cdr3_aa: CASSPASYEQYF
clone_size: -; j_call: TRBJ2-7; v_call: TRBV28; cdr3_aa: CASLDSSTGGREQYF
clone_size: -; j_call: TRBJ1-5; v_call: TRBV4-1; cdr3_aa: CASSLEGNSNQPQHF
clone_size: -; j_call: TRBJ2-5; v_call: TRBV27; cdr3_aa: CASSLRLAGAQETQYF
clone_size: -; j_call: TRBJ2-6; v_call: TRBV5-6; cdr3_aa: CASSLGQGAAGANVLTF
clone_size: -; j_call: TRBJ2-7; v_call: TRBV9; cdr3_aa: CASSPGGTYEQYF
clone_size: few; j_call: TRBJ2-7; v_call: TRBV21-1; cdr3_aa: CASSKSTGIIFEQYF
clone_size: few; j_call: TRBJ2-7; v_call: TRBV6-6; cdr3_aa: CASSQTSSGRVYEQYF
clone_size: -; j_call: TRBJ1-6; v_call: TRBV7-9; cdr3_aa: CASSTTTDRGSYNSPLHF
clone_size: -; j_call: TRBJ2-7; v_call: TRBV2; cdr3_aa: CASTGSASGSFYEQYF
clone_size: -; j_call: TRBJ1-6; v_call: TRBV7-9; cdr3_aa: CASSKGRVWPLHF
clone_size: -; j_call: TRBJ2-7; v_call: TRBV7-8; cdr3_aa: CASSWDRGDEQYF
clone_size: few; j_call: TRBJ1-5; v_call: TRBV28; cdr3_aa: CASDNGQPQHF
clone_size: -; j_call: TRBJ2-3; v_call: TRBV6-5; cdr3_aa: CASSKDRGRTDTQYF
clone_size: -; j_call: TRBJ2-3; v_call: TRBV5-4; cdr3_aa: CASSRGPGAISTDTQYF
clone_size: -; j_call: TRBJ2-5; v_call: TRBV2; cdr3_aa: CASSEEDQETQYF
clone_size: -; j_call: TRBJ2-2; v_call: TRBV6-5; cdr3_aa: CASSSGGGTGELFF
clone_size: -; j_call: TRBJ2-1; v_call: TRBV9; cdr3_aa: CASGGGRYNEQFF
clone_size: -; j_call: TRBJ2-3; v_call: TRBV9; cdr3_aa: CASSGIGDTQYF
clone_size: -; j_call: TRBJ2-3; v_call: TRBV4-3; cdr3_aa: CASSLPSGSTGDTQYF
clone_size: -; j_call: TRBJ2-1; v_call: TRBV19; cdr3_aa: CASTQTSGSGEQFF
clone_size: once; j_call: TRBJ2-7; v_call: TRBV11-1; cdr3_aa: CASSPEGLAGDSYEQYF
clone_size: -; j_call: TRBJ2-7; v_call: TRBV7-9; cdr3_aa: CASSLVTSGRNEQYF
clone_size: -; j_call: TRBJ2-2; v_call: TRBV5-1; cdr3_aa: CASSLVENTGELFF
clone_size: -; j_call: TRBJ2-3; v_call: TRBV6-5; cdr3_aa: CASSPGPPGTDTQYF